The 29 T cell receptor beta chains below come from one sample, sequenced in a study of blood T cells in healthy people across ages. The authors ran a second PCR of roughly 6 to 12 cycles using a sample-barcoded 5' primer and a J-beta primer mix. TCRdb reprocessed the 5' RACE reads via MiXCR and lists one record per CDR3 protein. The table shows approximately 2,000,000 distinct CDR3 sequences, with more than 35% occurring only once. Sample: blood. The receptors here all came from a human donor in good health.

This clonotype came up a few times. This chain uses TRBV29-1 with TRBJ1-1; D unresolved. V was pared by 6 bases and J by 0 bases, with 11 bases between. Germline CDR1 SQVTM, CDR2 ANQGSEA. The CDR3 spans 13 residues. In nucleotides, the CDR3 is TGCAGCGTCGAACGGAAAGTGAACACTGAAGCTTTCTTT. Its translation is CSVERKVNTEAFF.

CDR3 sequence: CASSSLGNQENSPLHF. Here the CDR3 DNA reads TGCGCCAGCAGCTCCTTGGGGAATCAGGAAAATTCACCCCTCCACTTT. V usage is TRBV5-1 and J usage is TRBJ1-6; no reliable D call. The CDR3 extends over 16 amino acids. The germline gives CDR1 SGHRS, CDR2 YFSETQ. V was shortened by 3 bases and J by 7 bases, with 17 bases between the two germline ends.

This clonotype has just one count. This rearrangement joins TRBV6-6 to TRBJ1-5; a possible D gene is TRBD1 (5 bases). CDR3 length: 14 residues. The V end was cut by 5 bases, the J end by 3 bases, with 11 bases between. CDR1 and CDR2 from the germline V gene are MNHNY and SVGAGI (reference sequence). CDR3 in DNA: TGTGCCAGCAGTGCAGGGTTCGACAATCAGCCCCAGCATTTT. Translation: CASSAGFDNQPQHF.

The chain has TRBV28 and TRBJ1-2; D unclear. Germline CDR1 MDHEN, CDR2 SYDVKM. Trimming stripped 8 bases from V and 6 bases from J, with 10 bases between. CDR3 length: 11 residues. In DNA form, the CDR3 reads TGTGCCAGCGACCACCTGGATGGCTACACCTTC. Encoded protein: CASDHLDGYTF.

This clonotype was picked up a small number of times. This chain uses TRBV15 with TRBJ1-1, with D uncertain. Germline V gene sequence: CDR1 LNHNV, CDR2 YYDKDF (reference sequence). Trimming removed 0 bases at V and 8 bases at J, with 7 bases between. The CDR3 length is 12 residues. CDR3 loop: CATSRESREAFF. The CDR3 DNA reads TGTGCCACCAGCAGAGAATCCAGAGAAGCTTTCTTT.

The V and J genes are TRBV7-2 and TRBJ1-2; D remains ambiguous. There are 14 residues in the CDR3. CDR1 and CDR2 from the germline V gene are SGHTA and FQGNSA. The germline V and J ends were trimmed by 1 base and 7 bases, with 13 bases remaining between them. CDR3 loop: CASSLGILLSGYTF. DNA of the CDR3: TGTGCCAGCAGCTTAGGGATCCTTCTTAGTGGCTACACCTTC.

The V and J genes are TRBV20-1 and TRBJ2-3, with D tentatively TRBD2 (6 bases). CDR1 is DFQATT and CDR2 is SNEGSKA in the germline V gene (reference sequence). Trimming took 0 bases from V and 4 from J, leaving 14 bases between them. The CDR3 covers 15 residues. DNA for the CDR3: TGCAGTGCTAGAGATCGGGTGGTAGCGGCAGATACGCAGTATTTT. Amino acid sequence: CSARDRVVAADTQYF.

The chain employs TRBV28 and TRBJ1-5; D might be TRBD1 (6 bases). CDR1 MDHEN and CDR2 SYDVKM come from the germline V gene. The CDR3 loop spans 15 amino acids. Trimming left V 5 bases short and J 7 bases short, with 18 bases between. The CDR3 here is CASSPHRELDQPQHF. Written as DNA, the CDR3 is TGTGCCAGCAGTCCCCACAGGGAACTAGACCAGCCCCAGCATTTT.

This clonotype has only a few counts. The V and J genes are TRBV28 and TRBJ2-3; 8 bases align to TRBD1. This CDR3 has 17 residues. V was pared by 3 bases and J by 8 bases, with 16 bases of the junction left unmatched. Germline V gene lookup returns CDR1 MDHEN and CDR2 SYDVKM. CDR3 DNA: TGTGCCAGCAGTTTGCTAGGACAGGGTTTTCTCATGGGTACGCAGTATTTT. It translates to CASSLLGQGFLMGTQYF.

The gene calls are TRBV7-2 and TRBJ2-5; 11 bases fit TRBD1. Germline V gene data show CDR1 as SGHTA and CDR2 as FQGNSA. The length of the CDR3 is 16 residues. Germline trimming cut 1 base from V and 11 bases from J; bases unmatched to any gene: 12. The CDR3 reads CASSLVGGTGGHEQYF. Written as DNA, the CDR3 is TGTGCCAGCAGCTTAGTTGGTGGGACAGGGGGACATGAGCAGTACTTC.

This clonotype was found a few times. The V call is TRBV10-3, the J call TRBJ1-2; D ambiguous. CDR1 is ENHRY, CDR2 SYGVKD, per germline. V lost 2 bases and J lost 4, with 11 bases in between. This CDR3 contains 14 residues. CDR3 amino acids: CAISETEYSYGYTF. The CDR3 region has the DNA TGTGCCATCAGTGAGACAGAATATAGCTATGGCTACACCTTC.

This sequence joins TRBV28 and TRBJ2-1; 11 bases are shared with TRBD2. This CDR3 contains 16 residues. Germline V CDR1 and CDR2: MDHEN, SYDVKM. With V trimmed by 8 bases and J by 0 bases, 6 bases remained unmatched. This CDR3 reads CASLTSGASSYNEQFF. Here the CDR3 DNA reads TGTGCCAGCTTGACTAGCGGGGCAAGCTCCTACAATGAGCAGTTCTTC. The full variable domain, completed using reference TRBV28 and TRBJ2-1, is DVKVTQSSRYLVKRTGEKVFLECVQDMDHENMFWYRQDPGLGLRLIYFSYDVKMKEKGDIPEGYSVSREKKERFSLILESASTNQTSMYLCASLTSGASSYNEQFFGPGTRLTVL.

At least ten counts were recorded for this clonotype. J is TRBJ1-6 and V is TRBV4-3, with D hard to call. The CDR3 spans 17 residues. V shed 0 bases and J shed 0 bases, with 9 bases lying between them. The V gene's germline CDR1 is LGHNA and CDR2 YSLEER. CDR3 amino acids: CASSQEPTSSYNSPLHF. The CDR3 nucleotides are TGCGCCAGCAGCCAAGAGCCCACGAGCTCCTATAATTCACCCCTCCACTTT.

This rearrangement joins TRBV12-3 or TRBV12-4 to TRBJ1-2; 11 bases agree with TRBD1. The CDR3 is 16 amino acids. The V gene end was trimmed by 5 bases and the J gene end by 3 bases; junction bases not matched to a gene: 8. The CDR3 is CASSPGQGAYYYGYTF. CDR3 in DNA: TGTGCCAGCAGTCCAGGACAGGGGGCGTACTACTATGGCTACACCTTC.

This clonotype was picked up one time. The rearrangement uses TRBV12-3 or TRBV12-4 and TRBJ2-3; a weak D match, TRBD1 (7 bases). Between the trimmed V and J ends, which lost 4 bases and 4 bases, there was a span of 15 bases. The CDR3 runs to 15 residues. CDR3: CASSSRGVTADTQYF. CDR3 in DNA: TGTGCCAGCAGTTCCAGGGGGGTGACCGCAGATACGCAGTATTTT.

The V call is TRBV3-1, the J call TRBJ1-6, with D unresolved. The CDR3 sequence is 13 residues long. Germline V lookup: CDR1 LGHDT, CDR2 YNNKEL (reference sequence). Trimming took off 0 bases at V and 12 bases at J, with 9 bases between the two ends. The CDR3 coding sequence is TGTGCCAGCAGCCAAGATGTACTCCGACCCCTCCACTTT. Its protein product is CASSQDVLRPLHF.

This clonotype appeared once. This rearrangement joins TRBV5-5 to TRBJ2-1; 12 bases line up with TRBD1. Per the germline V gene, CDR1 is SGHKS and CDR2 is YYEKEE (reference sequence). CDR3 length equals 15 residues. V gave up 3 bases and J gave up 9 bases; unmatched junction bases: 7. CDR3 loop: CASSSGTGGFGEQFF. CDR3 sequence (DNA): TGTGCCAGCAGCTCCGGGACAGGGGGCTTCGGTGAGCAGTTCTTC.

The V and J genes are TRBV4-3 and TRBJ1-5; unclear D gene. CDR1 is LGHNA, CDR2 YSLEER, per germline. The length of the CDR3 is 13 residues. V gave up 0 bases and J gave up 7 bases, with 7 bases separating them. CDR3 residues: CASSQEILQPQHF. The CDR3 nucleotides are TGCGCCAGCAGCCAAGAAATTTTGCAGCCCCAGCATTTT.

V usage is TRBV2 and J usage is TRBJ2-1; the D is unclear. Per the germline V gene, CDR1 is SNHLY and CDR2 is FYNNEI. The V gene lost 5 bases and the J gene lost 10 bases, with 15 bases spanning the gap. There are 13 residues in the CDR3. The CDR3 bases are TGTGCCAGCAGTCGAGACATCCCACGGGAGCAGTTCTTC. It translates to CASSRDIPREQFF. The full variable domain, in which reference TRBV2 and TRBJ2-1 provide the parts outside the CDR3, is EPEVTQTPSHQVTQMGQEVILRCVPISNHLYFYWYRQILGQKVEFLVSFYNNEISEKSEIFDDQFSVERPDGSNFTLKIRSTKLEDSAMYFCASSRDIPREQFFGPGTRLTVL.

The chain recombines TRBV6-5 with TRBJ2-7; no clear D gene. The CDR3 is 16 residues long. Germline V gene sequence: CDR1 MNHEY, CDR2 SVGAGI. V was shortened by 2 bases and J by 4 bases, with 18 bases between the two germline ends. In DNA form, the CDR3 reads TGTGCCAGCAGTTACACCAGACACCGAATAATGTACGAGCAGTACTTC. It translates to CASSYTRHRIMYEQYF.

This clonotype was counted a few times. The rearrangement joins TRBV12-3 or TRBV12-4 to TRBJ2-1; 7 bases fit TRBD2. V lost 5 bases to trimming and J lost 7 bases; unmatched junction nucleotides: 8. The CDR3 totals 14 residues. The CDR3 loop reads CASSQPGGRNEQFF. The CDR3 nucleotides are TGTGCCAGCAGTCAACCGGGGGGTAGGAATGAGCAGTTCTTC.

CDR3 in amino acids: CASSPRLGGTYNEQFF. CDR3 DNA: TGCGCCAGCAGCCCACGACTGGGCGGGACGTACAATGAGCAGTTCTTC. The chain is built from TRBV5-1 and TRBJ2-1, with a possible D match to TRBD2 (6 bases). CDR3 length: 16 amino acids. Per germline, CDR1 SGHRS and CDR2 YFSETQ. Trimming removed 4 bases from V and 4 bases from J, with 18 bases in between.

This clonotype was counted between two and nine times. The genes are TRBV2 and TRBJ2-5; 7 bases map to TRBD1. The end of the DNA aligns better with TRBJ2-7, so the J call may be wrong. Germline lookup yields CDR1 SNHLY and CDR2 FYNNEI. This CDR3 region has 13 residues. This CDR3 is CASRETGPTEQYF. The CDR3 DNA follows: TGTGCCAGCCGCGAGACAGGGCCCACCGAGCAGTACTTC.

In its sample, this clonotype was seen once. CDR3 region: CAYRGMNTEAFF. The CDR3 DNA reads TGTGCCTACAGGGGGATGAACACTGAAGCTTTCTTT. The chain links TRBV30 to TRBJ1-1; 8 bases are a match to TRBD1. In germline, CDR1 is GTSNPN, CDR2 SVGIG (reference sequence). CDR3 length: 12 amino acids. V lost 7 bases to trimming and J lost 0 bases; unmatched junction nucleotides: 1.

This clonotype has only one observation. V is TRBV20-1 and J is TRBJ2-3; TRBD2 aligns across 7 bases. In germline, CDR1 is DFQATT, CDR2 SNEGSKA (reference sequence). The V and J ends lost 8 bases and 4 bases, in that order; junction bases with no gene match: 12. This CDR3 has 14 amino acids. For the CDR3, the DNA is TGCAGTACCTCTTTGGGGGGGAGCGCAGATACGCAGTATTTT. Protein: CSTSLGGSADTQYF.

Only a few counts were recorded for this clonotype. The chain employs TRBV24-1 and TRBJ1-2, with a weak D call TRBD1 (6 bases). Trimming took 2 bases from V and 4 from J, leaving 10 bases between them. CDR1 is KGHDR and CDR2 is SFDVKD in the germline V gene. This CDR3 contains 14 residues. The chain's CDR3 is CATSDSGTIYGYTF. In nucleotides, the CDR3 is TGTGCCACCAGTGATTCTGGGACAATCTATGGCTACACCTTC.

The chain couples TRBV12-3 or TRBV12-4 to TRBJ2-1; D not certain. V lost 3 bases, J lost 11 bases, and 14 bases lay in between. This CDR3 is built from 13 residues. The CDR3 sequence is CASSLGLRNKQFF. CDR3 nucleotide sequence: TGTGCCAGCAGTTTGGGGTTGCGTAACAAGCAGTTCTTC.

This chain uses TRBV4-1 with TRBJ2-7; TRBD2 agrees at 8 bases. Germline V gives CDR1 MGHRA, CDR2 YSYEKL. J gave up 1 base and V 0 bases, and 17 bases lay outside the gene matches. The CDR3 has 20 residues. CDR3 protein: CASSQDPGLGFPLRSYEQYF. The CDR3 coding sequence is TGCGCCAGCAGCCAAGATCCGGGACTAGGTTTCCCCTTGAGGTCCTACGAGCAGTACTTC.

The chain uses TRBV20-1 and TRBJ2-6; D possibly matches TRBD1 or TRBD2 (5 bases each). Germline V gene sequence: CDR1 DFQATT, CDR2 SNEGSKA (reference sequence). The germline V and J ends were trimmed by 6 bases and 0 bases, with 12 bases remaining between them. The CDR3 is 15 residues long. CDR3 nucleotides: TGCAGTGCGGCCGGGACCCCCTCTGGGGCCAACGTCCTGACTTTC. Translating gives CSAAGTPSGANVLTF.